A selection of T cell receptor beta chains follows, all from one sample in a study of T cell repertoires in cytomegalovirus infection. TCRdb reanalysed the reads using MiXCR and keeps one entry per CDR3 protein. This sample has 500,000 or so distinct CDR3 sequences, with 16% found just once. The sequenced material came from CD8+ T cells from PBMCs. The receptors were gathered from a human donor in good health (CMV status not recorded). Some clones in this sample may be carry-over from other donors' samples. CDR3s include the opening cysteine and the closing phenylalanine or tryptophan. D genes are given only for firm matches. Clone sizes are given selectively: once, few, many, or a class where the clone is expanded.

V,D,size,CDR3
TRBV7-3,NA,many,CASLKGGEQFF
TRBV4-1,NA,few,CASSQVTVGGELFF
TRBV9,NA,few,CASSVDNGNQPQHF
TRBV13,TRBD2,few,CASSPLLGEGSTDTQYF
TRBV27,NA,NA,CASSFKATGELFF
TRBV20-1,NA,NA,CSARRDTEAFF
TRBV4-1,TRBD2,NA,CASSIGSGRSGELFF
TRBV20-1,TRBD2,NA,CSARGSRLATVSYEQYF
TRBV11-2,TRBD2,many,CASSRNAGTSGYNEQFF
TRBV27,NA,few,CASRDNREQYF
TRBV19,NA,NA,CASSTGPGAKNIQYF
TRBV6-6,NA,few,CASSYRRDTEAFF
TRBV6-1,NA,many,CASSEASGTEAFF
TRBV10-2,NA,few,CASSESAGRGNTIYF
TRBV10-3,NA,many,CAISESIQGPYNEQFF
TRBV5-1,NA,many,CASSGGNTEAFF
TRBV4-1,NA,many,CASSQDVRGSSYNEQFF
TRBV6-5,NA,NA,CASSNNQDAEAFF
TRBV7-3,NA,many,CASSYSASSYNEQFF
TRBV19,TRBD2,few,CASSASGLQETQYF
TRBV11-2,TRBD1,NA,CASSSGTGVYTDTQYF
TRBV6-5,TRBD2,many,CASSYSAGESYNEQFF
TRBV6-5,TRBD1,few,CASSAGTGHHEQYF
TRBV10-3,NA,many,CAISESYRGSSYEQYF
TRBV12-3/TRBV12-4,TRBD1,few,CASSPFGRDSYEQYF
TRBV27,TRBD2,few,CASSLFSDTRGDQETQYF
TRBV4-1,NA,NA,CASSQDVSAHTDTQYF
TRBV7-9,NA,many,CASSVDSREDEQYF
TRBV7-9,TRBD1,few,CASSWTGGQYEQYF
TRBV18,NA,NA,CASSPIWAESTEAFF
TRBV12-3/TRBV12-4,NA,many,CASSASQGLEKLFF
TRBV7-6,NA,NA,CASSLRRPAHGIGVTEAFF
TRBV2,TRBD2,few,CASSEGASGGASGANVLTF
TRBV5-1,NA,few,CASRGGNRGEAFF
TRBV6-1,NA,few,CASRAGQVYEQYF